In its sample, the clone carrying this T cell receptor beta chain was seen many times. Its specificity is not known. This entry belongs to a study of T cells after yellow fever vaccination. The germline CDR1 and CDR2 sequences are SGHVS and FNYEAQ. The ends lost 4 bases at V and 1 base at J; junction bases unmatched: 4. There are 15 residues in the CDR3. TCRdb passed the 5' RACE reads through MiXCR, listing each CDR3 protein once. The sample contains around 50,000 distinct CDR3 sequences, approximately 7% of which appear only once. The study, taken as a whole, reports: Contaminating bulk clonotypes could be abundant in FACS-sorted repertoires.

This clonotype was obtained from a man aged 18 to 29 who received the YFV17D yellow fever vaccine. Sequenced material: CD8+ T cells sorted from PBMCs, taken roughly 15 days after the first yellow fever vaccination. The chain combines TRBV7-6 with TRBJ2-4; 7 nucleotides match TRBD1. The CDR3 spells CASSWDSGAKNIQYF. In nucleotides, the CDR3 is TGTGCCAGCAGCTGGGACAGCGGCGCCAAAAACATTCAGTACTTC.